These T cell receptor beta chains were read from a single sample in a study of blood T cell repertoires in COVID-19. The repertoire was sequenced with immunoSEQ multiplex PCR; TCRdb's copy has only in-frame clones and lacks some. The profile shows roughly 410,000 clones, 70% to 90% of them singletons. The source material was peripheral blood. The receptors were sampled from a woman aged 60-70 years with COVID-19, enrolled during active disease. Each CDR3 is given with its conserved first and last residue.

J gene	V gene	CDR3 protein
TRBJ2-7	TRBV5-1	CASSLSGGEQYF
TRBJ1-3	TRBV5-1	CASSFDSNTIYF
TRBJ1-1	TRBV6-5	CASSPDRGRTEAFF
TRBJ1-5	TRBV4-1	CASSLGGSNQPQHF
TRBJ2-1	TRBV7-3	CASSLTPLAGGRNEQFF
TRBJ1-5	TRBV19	CASSGGNRRDSNQPQHF
TRBJ2-1	TRBV7-9	CASREAGAGDEQFF
TRBJ2-7	TRBV24-1	CATQSWQGVEQYF
TRBJ2-3	TRBV6-5	CASGPLVGSDTQYF
TRBJ2-3	TRBV5-1	CASSLAGTPGPAQYF
TRBJ1-2	TRBV7-9	CASSSTGYLYGYTF
TRBJ2-1	TRBV19	CATSPPNPNEQFF
TRBJ1-6	TRBV5-4	CASSRRQVDNSPLHF
TRBJ2-7	TRBV11-2	CASSANRGTAYEQYF
TRBJ2-2	TRBV4-1	CASSPGQRNTGELFF
TRBJ2-3	TRBV7-3	CASSFGTSEQADTQYF
TRBJ2-2	TRBV30	CAWGGPSNTGELFF
TRBJ1-1	TRBV19	CASSMAGLGNTEAFF
TRBJ1-1	TRBV6-5	CASSSQTGGSAFF
TRBJ1-1	TRBV6-6	CASIRSGTEAFF
TRBJ2-1	TRBV28	CASGVYGPRRQHTYNEQFF
TRBJ2-1	TRBV7-3	CASSLGGSSGGPPYNEQFF
TRBJ2-5	TRBV5-4	CASSAGTSGGPRKETQYF
TRBJ2-2	TRBV28	CASSLGGTGELFF
TRBJ2-5	TRBV18	CASSHSGASKETQYF
TRBJ2-3	TRBV4-2	CASSLLAGGGYQADTQYF
TRBJ2-3	TRBV6-5	CASSSLAGASTDTQYF
TRBJ2-3	TRBV12-3/TRBV12-4	CTSSSLVDTQYF
TRBJ1-6	TRBV6-5	CASSYSAGASSPLHF
TRBJ1-2	TRBV5-1	CASSLEAGVPNYGYTF
TRBJ1-2	TRBV5-1	CASSSGGHNYGYTF
TRBJ2-3	TRBV4-2	CASSQGVRGTDTQYF
TRBJ2-4	TRBV6-1	CASSEVGRQNIQYF
TRBJ2-7	TRBV14	CASSRQGLGYEQYF
TRBJ2-5	TRBV6-6	CASSYGVAAQETQYF
TRBJ2-5	TRBV6-5	CASTLTGGKETQYF
TRBJ1-2	TRBV14	CASSQVAGQVYGYTF
TRBJ1-2	TRBV3-1/TRBV3-2	CASSQDWQGAYGYTF
TRBJ1-1	TRBV19	CASSIRGQGVTEAFF
TRBJ1-4	TRBV4-1	CASSQESRTELFF
TRBJ2-7	TRBV28	CASSLPQGSYEQYF
TRBJ2-3	TRBV6-5	CASKPGLAYTDTQYF
TRBJ1-5	TRBV4-2	CASSPRLNQPQHF
TRBJ2-3	TRBV7-3	CASSLGVAGTDTQYF
TRBJ2-7	TRBV2	CASSDGTYEQYF
TRBJ2-5	TRBV7-3	CASSPGTSGQETQYF
TRBJ1-5	TRBV5-5	CASSLFTGYQPQHF
TRBJ1-4	TRBV28	CASSLGAAHNEKLFF
TRBJ1-2	TRBV6-4	CASSDSHSPAMDYGYTF
TRBJ2-6	TRBV5-6	CASSLRRTGVIGANVLTF
TRBJ1-3	TRBV18	CASSPQGVNARGNTIYF
TRBJ1-1	TRBV7-3	CASRDSLNTEAFF
TRBJ1-4	TRBV18	CASSPGAGTWTEKLFF
TRBJ2-2	TRBV19	CASSQTGATTGELFF